The clone carrying this TCR beta chain was detected many times. The CDR3 consists of 16 residues. V lost 0 bases and J lost 0, with 11 bases in between. Germline V gene data show CDR1 as KGHSH and CDR2 as LQKENI. TCRdb redid the calling of the 5' RACE reads with MiXCR, one entry per CDR3 protein. The table records approximately 31,000 distinct CDR3 sequences, over 9.5% of them present only once. The sample comes from a study of T cells after yellow fever vaccination. Study outcomes and limitations: The CD4 compartment and the CD8 compartment contained a small share of clonotypes in common. Booster sampling recovered most clones from primary vaccination (under 97% CD4, approximately 90% CD8). For sorted memory subsets on day 0, almost all vaccine-responding clonotypes were undetectable.

The sample was PBMCs, either bulk or a sorted T-cell subset (CD4+, CD8+, memory, or dextramer-sorted; not recorded which), taken about 2 weeks after the first yellow fever vaccination. This receptor was obtained from a man between 18 and 35 years old who received the YFV17D yellow fever vaccine. The chain combines TRBV18 with TRBJ1-2; D is undetermined. CDR3 in amino acids: CASSPPRSGSNYGYTF. In DNA form, the CDR3 reads TGTGCCAGCTCACCACCGCGCTCAGGCTCTAACTATGGCTACACCTTC.